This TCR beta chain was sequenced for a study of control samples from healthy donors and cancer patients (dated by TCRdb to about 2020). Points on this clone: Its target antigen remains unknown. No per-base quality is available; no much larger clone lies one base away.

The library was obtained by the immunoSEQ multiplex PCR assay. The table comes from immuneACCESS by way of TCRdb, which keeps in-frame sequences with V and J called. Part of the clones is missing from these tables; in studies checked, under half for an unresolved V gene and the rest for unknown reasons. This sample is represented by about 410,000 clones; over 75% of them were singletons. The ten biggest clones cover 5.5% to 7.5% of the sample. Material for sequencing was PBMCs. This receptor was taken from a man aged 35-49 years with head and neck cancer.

This receptor carries the CDR3 CASREGFGEKLFF. The bases read TGCGCCAGCCGGGAGGGATTCGGTGAAAAACTGTTTTTT. The sequence is built from TRBV10-2 and TRBJ1-4; the D gene is unclear. As encoded in the germline V gene, CDR1 is WSHSY while CDR2 is SAAADI. The CDR3 contains 13 residues, cysteine and phenylalanine counted. The sequence is cut down to CDR3 DNA, 39 bases in frame from base 1. The V end loses 8 bases and the J end loses 7 bases, and a stretch of 14 bases separates them.